This T cell receptor (beta chain) was recorded in a study of cytotoxic CD8 clonotypes in ibrutinib-treated CLL (dated by TCRdb to 2020 to 2023). Study-level background: In this cohort, about 15 patients were treatment-naive and about ten were relapsed/refractory, while about 18 had unmutated IGHV. Patients were still on ibrutinib when every remission and progressive disease sample was collected. Of the 90 or so participants in the trial, approximately 26 had longitudinal samples available. Responses were partial in approximately 24 patients and complete in 2; after median around 68 months follow-up, around 14 stayed in remission and around 12 progressed. Samples at response were collected after a median of about 12 months of treatment, with a range of roughly 6 to 40 months. On average, each sample had about 250,000 productive templates and approximately 100,000 productive rearrangements. Cryopreserved peripheral blood mononuclear cells were obtained before treatment, at response, and at either sustained remission or disease progression.

Results the study describes overall, beyond this receptor: Baseline clonality exceeded that of age-matched healthy donors and correlated strongly with circulating CD8+ T-cell counts. Public clonotypes were found to be uncommon and were observed to contract or remain stable during treatment; the increase in clonality was shown to reflect expansion of private clonotypes at ibrutinib response. Sampling times were not matched between patients in sustained remission and patients whose disease was progressing, and lymph node repertoires were not examined. An increase in clonality was observed at ibrutinib response, with clonality remaining stable during sustained remission and falling back toward baseline at progression.

This clone is medium-sized (0.01 to 0.1%). The clone's antigen remains unknown. One base away there is no much larger clone; base qualities are not given. The time point label of this sample denotes: roughly 2 years on ibrutinib. For TCR beta library preparation, 1.5 to 2 micrograms of genomic DNA was extracted from cryopreserved PBMCs. Longitudinal blood samples from CLL patients on ibrutinib monotherapy were analyzed using high-throughput TCR beta sequencing. The patients were enrolled in a single-center, open-label phase 2 trial of ibrutinib monotherapy. The goal of deep resolution MiSeq sequencing was a depth between 1 in 1 million and 1 in 200,000 T cells, and coverage averaged 10x per clonotype. TCR beta libraries were generated with the immunoSEQ hsTCRB Kit. As for the original processing: The data were analyzed with ImmunoSEQ Analyzer and ImmunoSEQ Data Assistant, and V, D and J gene assignments followed IMGT definitions. Clonality was computed as one minus normalized Shannon entropy of productive rearrangement frequencies, ranging from 0 to 1. Public clonotype analysis was restricted to overrepresented clonotypes comprising at least 0.05% of each patient's repertoire. Around 14 repertoires from age-matched healthy donors, obtained from immuneACCESS, served as clonality controls. Drawn from immuneACCESS, this table holds only the in-frame rearrangements with V and J called that TCRdb kept. Clones are partly lost; checked studies trace under half to an unresolved V gene and leave the rest unexplained. That table furnishes V, J and clone size, whereas the DNA furnished D and trimming. The sample data list about 97,000 clones, and roughly 80% of these were observed just once. The ten largest clonotypes hold about 22% of the sample.

The CDR3 spans 15 residues, from the cysteine through the phenylalanine. Kept here is only the CDR3 DNA, which spans 45 bases and is read in frame from base 1. CDR1 SNHLY and CDR2 FYNNEI are derived from the germline V gene. V is pruned by 4 bases and J by 7 bases, leaving 7 bases of the junction without a gene match. This receptor chain uses TRBV2 and TRBJ2-1; a stretch of 10 junction bases matches TRBD2. This sequence was found in a human donor with chronic lymphocytic leukemia. Here the sequenced sample was PBMCs, taken after 24 months of ibrutinib treatment. The CDR3 sequence is CASSGPGTSANEQFF. The DNA sequence reads TGTGCCAGCAGTGGCCCCGGGACTAGCGCAAATGAGCAGTTCTTC.